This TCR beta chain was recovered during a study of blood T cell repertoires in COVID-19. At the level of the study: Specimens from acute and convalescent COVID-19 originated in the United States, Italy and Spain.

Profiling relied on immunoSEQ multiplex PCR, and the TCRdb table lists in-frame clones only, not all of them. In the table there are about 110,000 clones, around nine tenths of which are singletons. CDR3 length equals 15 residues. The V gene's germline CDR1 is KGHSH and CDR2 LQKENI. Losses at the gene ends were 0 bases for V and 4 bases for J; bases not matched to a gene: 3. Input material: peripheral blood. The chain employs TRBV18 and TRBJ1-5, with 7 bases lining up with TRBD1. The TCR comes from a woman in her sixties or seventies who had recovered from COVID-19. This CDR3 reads CASSPPAGGNQPQHF. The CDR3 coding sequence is TGTGCCAGCTCACCACCGGCAGGGGGTAATCAGCCCCAGCATTTT.